Listed below are T cell receptor beta chains from one sample, sequenced in a study of cytomegalovirus exposure and HLA in healthy donors. Sequencing used immunoSEQ multiplex PCR; TCRdb keeps in-frame clones, though not all of them. The data show 80,000 to 100,000 clones, over 55% seen once. Sequenced: PBMCs. All receptors derive from a woman between 18 and 29 years old in good health and CMV-seropositive. Both conserved end residues are part of each CDR3. D genes are given only for firm matches. Clone sizes are given selectively: once, few, many, or a class where the clone is expanded.

j_gene | d_gene | v_gene | abundance | CDR3aa | CDR3nt
TRBJ1-3 | TRBD1 | TRBV30 | NA | CAWMDRGTLSGNTIYF | TGTGCCTGGATGGACAGGGGCACCCTCTCTGGAAACACCATATATTTT
TRBJ2-5 | NA | TRBV5-4 | NA | CASSRTGREETQYF | TGTGCCAGCAGCCGGACAGGGAGGGAAGAGACCCAGTACTTC
TRBJ2-6 | NA | TRBV19 | NA | CASSILPAGANVLTF | TGTGCCAGTAGTATTTTGCCAGCTGGGGCCAACGTCCTGACTTTC
TRBJ2-5 | NA | TRBV11-2 | NA | CASSSTIGVQWQYF | TGTGCCAGCAGCTCCACGATAGGAGTTCAGTGGCAGTACTTC
TRBJ2-3 | NA | TRBV28 | once | CASSQDVRGDTQYF | TGTGCCAGCAGTCAGGACGTCCGGGGAGATACGCAGTATTTT
TRBJ1-2 | NA | TRBV5-6 | NA | CASSFGQVGYTF | TGTGCCAGCAGCTTTGGGCAGGTGGGCTACACCTTC
TRBJ2-1 | TRBD2 | TRBV9 | once | CASSVGGGRAGNEQFF | TGTGCCAGCAGCGTAGGGGGTGGGAGGGCCGGGAATGAGCAGTTCTTC
TRBJ1-1 | NA | TRBV2 | few | CASSLQSPEAFF | TGTGCCAGCAGTCTCCAGTCCCCTGAAGCTTTCTTT
TRBJ1-1 | NA | TRBV6-5 | NA | CASSQGTEAFF | TGTGCCAGCAGCCAGGGAACTGAAGCTTTCTTT
TRBJ2-5 | TRBD1 | TRBV9 | few | CASSVATGRGGGETQYF | TGTGCCAGCAGCGTAGCTACGGGACGAGGGGGCGGGGAGACCCAGTACTTC
TRBJ2-7 | NA | TRBV9 | NA | CASSVGPRAYEQYF | TGTGCCAGCAGCGTAGGACCCAGGGCCTACGAGCAGTACTTC
TRBJ2-7 | TRBD1 | TRBV28 | NA | CASSLEGQGRVQYF | TGTGCCAGCAGTTTAGAGGGACAGGGAAGGGTGCAGTACTTC
TRBJ2-5 | TRBD2 | TRBV7-2 | NA | CASSLGRGRETQYF | TGTGCCAGCAGCCTAGGGAGGGGCCGAGAGACCCAGTACTTC
TRBJ1-1 | TRBD1 | TRBV9 | NA | CASSNRQGTEAFF | TGTGCCAGCAGCAACCGACAGGGCACTGAAGCTTTCTTT
TRBJ2-7 | NA | TRBV29-1 | NA | CSVARQNEQYF | TGCAGCGTTGCGAGACAGAACGAGCAGTACTTC
TRBJ2-1 | TRBD2 | TRBV4-2 | NA | CASSQAAGGSRNEQFF | TGTGCCAGCAGCCAAGCCGCCGGCGGGAGCAGGAATGAGCAGTTCTTC
TRBJ2-6 | TRBD2 | TRBV6-5 | NA | CASSYSGGAGANVLTF | TGTGCCAGCAGTTACTCGGGGGGGGCTGGGGCCAACGTCCTGACTTTC
TRBJ1-2 | NA | TRBV4-2 | NA | CASSQDIGSRGKDGYTF | TGTGCCAGCAGCCAAGATATAGGGAGCAGGGGAAAGGATGGCTACACCTTC
TRBJ2-7 | TRBD1 | TRBV4-2 | NA | CASSQATSGTGHYEQYF | TGTGCCAGCAGCCAAGCCACCTCCGGGACAGGGCACTACGAGCAGTACTTC
TRBJ2-1 | TRBD2 | TRBV30 | NA | CAWSAPTSGIYNEQFF | TGTGCCTGGAGTGCGCCGACTAGCGGGATCTACAATGAGCAGTTCTTC